The rows below give T cell receptor beta chains drawn from one sample of a study of cytomegalovirus exposure and HLA in healthy donors. Libraries were prepared by immunoSEQ multiplex PCR; TCRdb keeps only in-frame clonotypes and omits some of them. In the table there are around 130,000 clones, about four fifths of which are singletons. The sequenced material came from PBMCs. The origin of the receptors is a man aged 30-40 years in good health and CMV-seronegative. Both conserved end residues are part of each CDR3. The size entry is marked missing in some rows and otherwise reads once, few, many or a size class.

CDR3,V,size
CASLGQGAYEQFF,TRBV27,NA
CAISGTGGGSGANVLTF,TRBV10-3,few
CASSKIGQGHNEKLFF,TRBV4-3,NA
CASSYSGTGVYEQYF,TRBV6-6,NA
CASLNRQNTEAFF,TRBV10-3,once
CASNTGQGKYEQFF,TRBV19,NA
CASSRTSGTYEQYF,TRBV25-1,NA
CASSPGTGQQETQYF,TRBV5-1,few
CASSESGQLKETQYF,TRBV25-1,NA
CAISGGQMNTEAFF,TRBV10-3,NA
CASSPSLDEQFF,TRBV28,NA
CASSLRRLGRTSPKEYEQYF,TRBV7-7,NA
CASSPRTGHNQPQHF,TRBV28,NA
CATWRGPYEQYF,TRBV28,NA
CASSAETYEQYF,TRBV2,NA
CASSQDRTGGGELFF,TRBV4-3,NA
CASSESGQGNEKLFF,TRBV2,NA
CASSYGGLTEAFF,TRBV6-5,NA
CASSPGQMNTEAFF,TRBV7-2,NA
CASSDLGATIYF,TRBV2,NA
CASSLRQGSDEQFF,TRBV9,NA
CASSLALTRDEKLFF,TRBV5-6,NA
CASSPRGPTEAFF,TRBV5-1,once
CASLGRVGYTF,TRBV28,few
CASSRPGTGGFGGELFF,TRBV5-4,once
CASSYRVHADTQYF,TRBV5-1,NA
CASRPPPGHQFRLGTEAFF,TRBV7-9,once
CSVASGYEQFF,TRBV29-1,NA
CAWRDSSGSYNEQFF,TRBV30,few
CASGLLGTDTQYF,TRBV12-5,NA
CASSLGQGGDGYTF,TRBV5-4,NA
CASSPGTGMNTEAFF,TRBV6-7,NA
CASSPTGYEQYF,TRBV14,NA
CATSRHTIRRGLALSGANVLTF,TRBV15,NA
CASSFRGNRDTQYF,TRBV7-2,NA
CASSPTGGRAFF,TRBV6-5,NA
CASSNGELALEQYF,TRBV21-1,NA
CAISGTGADYGYTF,TRBV10-3,few
CASSLASGGSVQMETQYF,TRBV7-7,NA
CASSPDYSSYNEQFF,TRBV6-4,NA
CASSASGTAFSSPLHF,TRBV9,NA
CASNRDREGTEAFF,TRBV2,NA
CASSAGLAGGQETQYF,TRBV9,NA
CASSLNRASNGYTF,TRBV27,once
CASHAETGLEQFF,TRBV13,NA
CASSPKGGSRSYEQYF,TRBV7-2,NA
CASSLDPQGNEQFF,TRBV5-6,few
CASSLSERSGEKLFF,TRBV28,few
CASSLGQGDEKLFF,TRBV11-2,few
CASSRRRDRGYEQYF,TRBV7-8,NA
CSVETRDPYEQYF,TRBV29-1,NA